A selection of T cell receptor beta chains follows, all from one sample in a study of T cell responses to AZD1222 COVID-19 vaccine. The method was immunoSEQ multiplex PCR; TCRdb's version includes in-frame clones alone and lacks a portion of them. The sample contains about 81,000 clones, roughly 85% of which appear only once. The source was peripheral blood, collected 28 days after the second AZD1222 dose. All receptors come from an adult who received the AZD1222 COVID-19 vaccine. CDR3s include the opening cysteine and the closing phenylalanine or tryptophan. The D gene is left open where the match is weak. Only some rows state a clone size, as once, few, many or a class for expanded clones.

>TRBV3-1/TRBV3-2|TRBJ1-2|NA|TRBD1
TGTGCCAGCAGCCCAAGGACAGGGGAGGGCTACACCTTC
CASSPRTGEGYTF
>TRBV5-1|TRBJ1-5|NA|NA
TGCGCCAGCAGCTTGGAAGTCGATCAGCCCCAGCATTTT
CASSLEVDQPQHF
>TRBV7-3|TRBJ2-1|NA|TRBD2
TGTGCCAGCAGCCCCAACCCGGGACTAGCCTTCAATGAGCAGTTCTTC
CASSPNPGLAFNEQFF
>TRBV5-4|TRBJ1-2|NA|NA
TGTGCCAGCAGCGATGATGGGATCTATGGCTACACCTTC
CASSDDGIYGYTF
>TRBV6-4|TRBJ2-5|NA|TRBD1
TGTGCCAGCAGCGCATCCCCGGGACAGGGAGCGGAGACCCAGTACTTC
CASSASPGQGAETQYF
>TRBV7-9|TRBJ1-1|NA|NA
TGTGCCAGCAGCTCTTACAGGGTAGAGACTGAAGCTTTCTTT
CASSSYRVETEAFF
>TRBV11-3|TRBJ1-2|NA|TRBD1
TGTGCCAGCAGCCTAGCTGGGCGCAGGGGGAATGGCTACACCTTC
CASSLAGRRGNGYTF
>TRBV7-4|TRBJ1-3|NA|TRBD1
TGTGCCAGCAGCCCATGGGACAGGAACACCATATATTTT
CASSPWDRNTIYF
>TRBV11-3|TRBJ1-3|NA|NA
TGTGCCAGCAGCTTAGGGAGTTCTGGAAACACCATATATTTT
CASSLGSSGNTIYF
>TRBV5-1|TRBJ1-1|NA|TRBD1
TGCGCCAGCAGCTCGGGACAGCCGAACACTGAAGCTTTCTTT
CASSSGQPNTEAFF
>TRBV3-1/TRBV3-2|TRBJ2-3|NA|NA
TGTGCCAGCAGCCAAGATTATGGCACAGATACGCAGTATTTT
CASSQDYGTDTQYF
>TRBV4-3|TRBJ2-3|NA|TRBD2
TGCGCCAGCAGCCAAGTACTTCCCCGAGGACTAGCGGGAGGGAGCACAGATACGCAGTATTTT
CASSQVLPRGLAGGSTDTQYF
>TRBV25-1|TRBJ1-2|NA|NA
TGTGCCAGCAGTGAAGGGGGCGCGGATGGCTACACCTTC
CASSEGGADGYTF
>TRBV28|TRBJ2-6|NA|NA
TGTGCCAGCAGCCCTCCCGGAATTTCTCTGGGGGCCAACGTCCTGACTTTC
CASSPPGISLGANVLTF
>TRBV2|TRBJ1-5|NA|NA
TGTGCCAGCAGTGAAGAGAGGGATCAGCCCCAGCATTTT
CASSEERDQPQHF
>TRBV19|TRBJ1-5|NA|NA
TGTGCCAGTAGTTCCGAGGGTGCGCAGCCCCAGCATTTT
CASSSEGAQPQHF
>TRBV19|TRBJ1-5|NA|NA
TGTGCCAGTAGTGAGGGGGGGCCCCAGCATTTT
CASSEGGPQHF
>TRBV6-1|TRBJ2-3|NA|NA
TGTGCCAGCAGTGAGATAGGGATAGATACGCAGTATTTT
CASSEIGIDTQYF
>TRBV6-1|TRBJ1-5|once|NA
TGTGCCAGCAGTGAAATCCTCGGACACTCTGGTGAAGCCCAGCATTTT
CASSEILGHSGEAQHF
>TRBV6-5|TRBJ2-7|NA|NA
TGTGCCAGCAGTCACAGGTCAGCCTACGAGCAGTACTTC
CASSHRSAYEQYF
>TRBV11-3|TRBJ1-1|NA|NA
TGTGCCAGCAGCTTAGATCACGGGGGGCTGGCTTTCTTT
CASSLDHGGLAFF
>TRBV30|TRBJ1-2|NA|NA
TGTGCCTGGAGTGTCCGAGCCGGAACGGGTGGCTACACCTTC
CAWSVRAGTGGYTF
>TRBV5-1|TRBJ2-3|NA|TRBD2
TGCGCCAGCAGCACCGGACTAGCGGGAGGGTATAGCACAGATACGCAGTATTTT
CASSTGLAGGYSTDTQYF
>TRBV5-1|TRBJ2-1|NA|NA
TGCGCCAGCAGCGGGGGCAGGGGCGATGAGCAGTTCTTC
CASSGGRGDEQFF
>TRBV6-5|TRBJ2-1|NA|TRBD2
TGTGCCAGTCATAGCGGGAGGGCCTCCAATGAGCAGTTCTTC
CASHSGRASNEQFF
>TRBV27|TRBJ2-7|NA|NA
TGTGCCAGCAGTTTTCCAGGGAGGATCGAGCAGTACTTC
CASSFPGRIEQYF
>TRBV7-2|TRBJ2-1|NA|TRBD1
TGTGCCAGCAGCCTAAACCCTTTCAGGACAGGGGGATCTAATGAGCAGTTCTTC
CASSLNPFRTGGSNEQFF
>TRBV2|TRBJ2-7|once|NA
TGTGCCAGCAGTGAGATAGGAACCGCCTCCTACGAGCAGTACTTC
CASSEIGTASYEQYF
>TRBV4-2|TRBJ1-5|NA|NA
TGTGCCAGCAGCCAAGGACGGGATCAGCCCCAGCATTTT
CASSQGRDQPQHF
>TRBV27|TRBJ1-5|once|NA
TGTGCCAGCAGTCTAACAGGGATCGGCAATCAGCCCCAGCATTTT
CASSLTGIGNQPQHF
>TRBV6-5|TRBJ2-7|NA|NA
TGTGCCAGCAAATTGGCAGGGGCCGGACACGAGCAGTACTTC
CASKLAGAGHEQYF